This entry describes one T cell receptor (beta chain). The V and J ends lost 1 base and 5 bases respectively, with 11 bases between them. The CDR3 has 14 amino acids. Germline CDR1 MGHRA, CDR2 YSYEKL. Repertoires were generated with immunoSEQ multiplex PCR, while TCRdb's copy carries only in-frame clones and drops some. Among approximately 12,000 clones listed, roughly 60% were seen once. The source of the sample is a study of sequential checkpoint blockade in melanoma. Study at large: Randomization was 1:1 between first-line nivolumab→ipilimumab and ipilimumab→nivolumab. Maintenance nivolumab came after either treatment sequence.

The treatment: randomized to nivolumab then ipilimumab (arm A) or the reverse (arm B). Patients had received no earlier DNA-damaging chemotherapy. From thawed PBMCs, live CD3+CD8+ cells negative for CD19 and CD56 were sorted. The chain combines TRBV4-1 with TRBJ2-5; no clear D. The receptor comes from a human donor with melanoma. The sequencing used CD8+ T cells sorted from blood (inferred from file names), collected from a patient given nivolumab and ipilimumab in sequence. CDR3 protein: CASSQGQASETQYF. CDR3 bases: TGCGCCAGCAGCCAAGGTCAGGCTTCGGAGACCCAGTACTTC.